Shown below are 12 T cell receptor beta chains from a single sample sequenced in a study of CD8+ T cells in alopecia areata. As to treatment: oral pan-JAK inhibitor, 5-10 mg twice daily. Sequencing used cDNA as its template, made by extracting RNA and reverse transcribing it. Clones were sequenced by immunoSEQ multiplex PCR, and TCRdb holds only the in-frame ones, with some missing. The sample records about 210,000 clones, 64% being singletons. Material: CD4+ T cells sorted from blood, obtained at week 4, from a patient treated with tofacitinib. The receptors were sampled from a human donor with alopecia areata.

V usage is TRBV2 and J usage is TRBJ2-7; perhaps TRBD1 as D (6 bases). The CDR3 has 12 residues. From germline, CDR1 is SNHLY and CDR2 FYNNEI. Trimming cost V 8 bases and J 3 bases, with 11 bases left between them. The CDR3 sequence: CASRTVYYEQYF. The CDR3 region has the DNA TGTGCCAGCCGGACAGTCTACTACGAGCAGTACTTC.

The chain combines TRBV20-1 with TRBJ2-1; D possibly corresponds to TRBD1 (6 bases). The CDR3 spans 11 residues. With 5 bases removed from V and 8 bases from J, the gap between germline ends came to 10 bases. The V gene's germline CDR1 is DFQATT and CDR2 SNEGSKA (reference sequence). CDR3 in DNA: TGCAGTGCTTCCAGGGGCGATGAGCAGTTCTTC. The encoded protein is CSASRGDEQFF.

The chain joins TRBV7-9 to TRBJ1-1; TRBD1 matches 9 bases. The length of the CDR3 is 15 residues. With V trimmed by 7 bases and J by 1 base, 7 bases remained unmatched. CDR1 and CDR2 (germline): SEHNR, FQNEAQ (reference sequence). CDR3 DNA: TGTGCCAGCACCGACCCGGGACAGGGGAACACTGAAGCTTTCTTT. Translation: CASTDPGQGNTEAFF. The full variable domain, with the rest looked up from reference TRBV7-9 and TRBJ1-1, is DTGVSQNPRHKITKRGQNVTFRCDPISEHNRLYWYRQTLGQGPEFLTYFQNEAQLEKSRLLSDRFSAERPKGSFSTLEIQRTEQGDSAMYLCASTDPGQGNTEAFFGQGTRLTVV.

This rearrangement joins TRBV7-2 to TRBJ2-4, with 8 bases that match TRBD1. The CDR3 is 13 residues long. After removal of 4 bases from V and 7 bases from J, the junction contained 3 bases not matched to a gene. Germline V CDR1 and CDR2: SGHTA, FQGNSA. CDR3 sequence (DNA): TGTGCCAGCAGCTCAAGACAGGGGAACATTCAGTACTTC. It yields the protein CASSSRQGNIQYF.

J is TRBJ2-7 and V is TRBV4-2, with 7 nucleotides matching TRBD1. Germline loops: CDR1 LGHNA, CDR2 YNFKEQ. With V trimmed by 4 bases and J by 2 bases, 2 bases remained unmatched. The CDR3 is 13 residues long. In DNA form, the CDR3 reads TGTGCCAGCAGCCGGGGACAGACCTACGAGCAGTACTTC. Protein sequence: CASSRGQTYEQYF.

This clone appeared a few times. The J gene is TRBJ1-1, the V gene TRBV2; D is unclear. The CDR3 is 12 amino acids. Germline values: CDR1 SNHLY, CDR2 FYNNEI. V lost 4 bases to trimming and J lost 4 bases, with 7 bases between them. The CDR3 sequence: CASSAGPTEAFF. The CDR3, as DNA: TGTGCCAGCAGTGCCGGGCCCACTGAAGCTTTCTTT.

The chain has TRBV29-1 and TRBJ1-2; TRBD1 matches 7 bases. Germline CDR1 and CDR2: SQVTM and ANQGSEA. The CDR3 spans 13 residues. V shed 5 bases, J shed 2 bases, and the junction held 5 bases outside the gene matches. CDR3 in DNA: TGCAGCGTTACTTTGGGACAGAACTATGGCTACACCTTC. It is translated as CSVTLGQNYGYTF. Drawing the rest from reference TRBV29-1 and TRBJ1-2, the complete variable domain is SAVISQKPSRDICQRGTSLTIQCQVDSQVTMMFWYRQQPGQSLTLIATANQGSEATYESGFVIDKFPISRPNLTFSTLTVSNMSPEDSSIYLCSVTLGQNYGYTFGSGTRLTVV.

The V and J genes are TRBV29-1 and TRBJ2-2; 8 bases are a match to TRBD1. J lost 4 bases, V lost 6 bases, and 10 bases had no gene match. CDR1 is SQVTM, CDR2 ANQGSEA, per germline. The CDR3 totals 15 residues. The CDR3 DNA sequence: TGCAGCGTGGGTCCAGGGGGCCTCCCCACCGGGGAGCTGTTTTTT. It translates to CSVGPGGLPTGELFF.

This clone was counted only a few times. The gene calls are TRBV29-1 and TRBJ2-5, with unresolved D. V gave up 2 bases and J gave up 3 bases, with 7 bases separating them. The CDR3 spans 12 residues. CDR1 and CDR2 from the germline V gene are SQVTM and ANQGSEA. In nucleotides, the CDR3 is TGCAGCGTTGAATTCCGGGAAGAGACCCAGTACTTC. Translated: CSVEFREETQYF.

The CDR3 sequence is CSGARGNMNTEAFF. In DNA form, the CDR3 reads TGCAGCGGAGCCAGAGGGAATATGAACACTGAAGCTTTCTTT. The V gene is TRBV29-1, the J gene TRBJ1-1, with unresolved D. Germline values: CDR1 SQVTM, CDR2 ANQGSEA. V dropped 7 bases and J dropped 0 bases, with 15 bases sitting between them. The CDR3 spans 14 residues. Full variable domain (outside the CDR3, taken from reference TRBV29-1 and TRBJ1-1): SAVISQKPSRDICQRGTSLTIQCQVDSQVTMMFWYRQQPGQSLTLIATANQGSEATYESGFVIDKFPISRPNLTFSTLTVSNMSPEDSSIYLCSGARGNMNTEAFFGQGTRLTVV.

This clone was observed a few times. The chain has TRBV27 and TRBJ1-2; TRBD1 matches at 11 bases. Germline trimming cut 4 bases from V and 6 bases from J; bases unmatched to any gene: 7. Germline V lookup: CDR1 MNHEY, CDR2 SMNVEV (reference sequence). The CDR3 runs to 15 residues. The CDR3 DNA sequence: TGTGCCAGCAGTTCCCATGGACAGGGGGCGCATGGCTACACCTTC. Residues: CASSSHGQGAHGYTF.

The rearrangement uses TRBV18 and TRBJ1-1; D not resolved. The V gene lost 5 bases and the J gene lost 0 bases, with 13 bases spanning the gap. There are 15 residues in the CDR3. The germline V gene encodes CDR1 KGHSH and CDR2 LQKENI. The CDR3, as DNA: TGTGCCAGCTCATCGAGTGACGGGATGAACACTGAAGCTTTCTTT. Its translation is CASSSSDGMNTEAFF.